The sequence of this T cell receptor (beta chain) was determined in a study of cytomegalovirus exposure and HLA in healthy donors. In the study overall: Among around 200 million T cells, an earlier analysis found roughly 100 million unique TCR beta sequences.

In germline, CDR1 is GTSNPN, CDR2 SVGIG (reference sequence). The CDR3 extends over 14 amino acids. Study-wide points: Researchers reported that a few CMV-associated chains were confirmed in vitro as CMV antigen-specific.

Regarding this clone: Its antigen is undetermined.

These donors, healthy bone marrow donors, were studied. The primer mix had 60 Vbeta and 13 Jbeta primers. Generated by immunoSEQ multiplex PCR, the TCRdb table keeps only in-frame clones and is missing some. Its clone listing holds almost 45,000 clones. V is TRBV30 and J is TRBJ2-5, with a possible D match to TRBD2 (7 bases). The J call is uncertain, as TRBJ2-7 better fits the DNA end. The sample comprised PBMCs. The sequence came from a male donor in good health and CMV-seronegative. CDR3 DNA sequence: TGTGCCTGGAGTGTAAAGGGGGGGTCCTACGAGCAGTACTTC. Residues: CAWSVKGGSYEQYF.